The 17 T cell receptor beta chains in this list originate from one sample, sequenced in a study of T-cell memory formation after mild COVID-19. Using its own MiXCR run on the 5' RACE reads, TCRdb lists one record per CDR3 protein. The table shows 450,000 or so distinct CDR3 sequences, with approximately 20% occurring only once. The source material was PBMCs or a T cell subset sorted from them (not recorded which). All receptors come from an adult woman who had mild COVID-19 (a few samples of this study predate the infection). Cell type and time point are not known.

The chain recombines TRBV11-2 with TRBJ2-1, with TRBD2 identical over 12 bases. CDR3 length equals 16 residues. The V and J ends lost 4 bases and 4 bases, in that order; junction bases with no gene match: 5. The germline gives CDR1 SGHAT, CDR2 FQNNGV. In DNA form, the CDR3 reads TGTGCCAGCAGCTCGGGACTAGCGGGCCTATACAATGAGCAGTTCTTC. Protein product: CASSSGLAGLYNEQFF.

The chain carries TRBV20-1 and TRBJ2-1; 16 nucleotides line up with TRBD2. V shed 3 bases, J shed 7 bases, and the junction held 3 bases outside the gene matches. There are 15 residues in the CDR3. The germline CDR1 and CDR2 sequences are DFQATT and SNEGSKA (reference sequence). CDR3 protein: CSASLGLAGGNEQFF. CDR3 bases: TGCAGTGCTAGCTTGGGACTAGCGGGAGGGAATGAGCAGTTCTTC.

This rearrangement joins TRBV30 to TRBJ1-1; possible D gene TRBD1, 5 bases. Germline assignment: CDR1 GTSNPN and CDR2 SVGIG (reference sequence). The CDR3 extends over 12 amino acids. Trimming stripped 2 bases from V and 6 bases from J, with 10 bases between. The CDR3 sequence: CAWSLGPSEAFF. CDR3 coding DNA: TGTGCCTGGAGTCTGGGACCTTCTGAAGCTTTCTTT.

This clonotype was seen a few times. This sequence joins TRBV5-6 and TRBJ2-7; TRBD1 agrees at 8 bases. Germline V gene data show CDR1 as SGHDT and CDR2 as YYEEEE. V gave up 6 bases and J gave up 5 bases; unmatched junction bases: 10. CDR3 length: 14 amino acids. CDR3 nucleotides: TGTGCCAGCATTGCGGGGACAGGAGGGAACGAGCAGTACTTC. It codes for CASIAGTGGNEQYF. Looking up the rest from reference TRBV5-6 and TRBJ2-7 gives the full variable domain: DAGVTQSPTHLIKTRGQQVTLRCSPKSGHDTVSWYQQALGQGPQFIFQYYEEEERQRGNFPDRFSGHQFPNYSSELNVNALLLGDSALYLCASIAGTGGNEQYFGPGTRLTVT.

This chain connects TRBV29-1 to TRBJ2-7; 12 bases map to TRBD2. Germline-derived CDR1 and CDR2 are SQVTM and ANQGSEA. V gave up 1 base and J gave up 5 bases; unmatched junction bases: 6. This CDR3 spans 15 amino acids. DNA of the CDR3: TGCAGCGTTGAAGCCCGACTAGCGGGAGTAAACGAGCAGTACTTC. Amino acids: CSVEARLAGVNEQYF.

The V gene is TRBV12-3 or TRBV12-4, the J gene TRBJ2-5, with TRBD2 as a possible D gene (5 bases). Trimming cost V 2 bases and J 10 bases, with 17 bases left between them. CDR3 length equals 14 residues. The CDR3 spells CASSLRQADEGQYF. As DNA, the CDR3 is TGTGCCAGCAGTTTACGTCAGGCGGATGAGGGCCAGTACTTC.

This clonotype occurred a few times. V usage is TRBV20-1 and J usage is TRBJ2-3; D gene uncertain. Per the germline V gene, CDR1 is DFQATT and CDR2 is SNEGSKA (reference sequence). V lost 5 bases and J lost 2, with 14 bases in between. This CDR3 contains 14 residues. Here the CDR3 DNA reads TGCAGTGCTTACGACAATCCGACCACAGATACGCAGTATTTT. This sequence encodes CSAYDNPTTDTQYF.

This clonotype showed up just a few times. This chain connects TRBV27 to TRBJ2-7, with a possible D match to TRBD1 (6 bases). CDR1 is MNHEY, CDR2 SMNVEV, per germline (reference sequence). The ends were cut back, 5 bases at V and 5 bases at J, with 10 bases in the middle. The CDR3 covers 12 residues. The CDR3 coding sequence is TGTGCCAGCAGTCCGACAGGCCACGAGCAGTACTTC. Its translation is CASSPTGHEQYF.

The chain combines TRBV20-1 with TRBJ2-5; the D is unclear. Germline V CDR1 and CDR2: DFQATT, SNEGSKA (reference sequence). The V and J ends lost 4 bases and 0 bases respectively, with 6 bases between them. CDR3 length: 12 amino acids. The CDR3 spells CSAIDYQETQYF. The CDR3 nucleotides read TGCAGTGCTATAGACTACCAAGAGACCCAGTACTTC.

The chain couples TRBV9 to TRBJ2-7; D possibly corresponds to TRBD2 (6 bases). Germline CDR1 and CDR2: SGDLS and YYNGEE. Trimming cost V 4 bases and J 7 bases, with 24 bases left between them. This CDR3 contains 16 residues. The CDR3, as DNA: TGTGCCAGCAGCCCAAGCCCGGGACTGTCCCTGGGGGAGCAGTACTTC. Its protein is CASSPSPGLSLGEQYF.

This chain connects TRBV12-3 or TRBV12-4 to TRBJ1-6, with 8 bases that match TRBD1. J was trimmed by 7 bases and V by 7 bases; bases with no gene match: 6. CDR3 size: 14 residues. CDR3 in amino acids: CASTLRGLNSPLHF. CDR3 sequence (DNA): TGTGCCAGCACCCTCAGGGGGCTAAATTCACCCCTCCACTTT.

This chain connects TRBV4-2 to TRBJ1-4, with TRBD1 matching 7 bases. The CDR3 totals 15 residues. V lost 6 bases to trimming and J lost 7 bases; unmatched junction nucleotides: 11. Germline loops: CDR1 LGHNA, CDR2 YNFKEQ. The chain's CDR3 is CASRDGQVSGEKLFF. The CDR3 coding sequence is TGTGCCAGCAGGGACGGACAGGTTAGCGGTGAAAAACTGTTTTTT.

This clonotype was seen more than once but under ten times. The chain combines TRBV20-1 with TRBJ2-1, with 10 nucleotides matching TRBD2. CDR1 and CDR2 from the germline V gene are DFQATT and SNEGSKA (reference sequence). The CDR3 loop spans 16 amino acids. With V trimmed by 3 bases and J by 0 bases, 5 bases remained unmatched. The CDR3 here is CSARGLALSSYNEQFF. For the CDR3, the DNA is TGCAGTGCTAGGGGACTAGCGCTAAGCTCCTACAATGAGCAGTTCTTC.

This clonotype was seen just once. The gene calls are TRBV6-6 and TRBJ1-4; 9 bases are a match to TRBD1. In germline, CDR1 is MNHNY, CDR2 SVGAGI (reference sequence). The CDR3 covers 13 residues. V dropped 0 bases and J dropped 11; count of bases not matched to a gene: 1. The CDR3 here is CASSYSGTGKLFF. DNA for the CDR3: TGTGCCAGCAGTTACTCAGGGACAGGGAAACTGTTTTTT.

The chain uses TRBV3-1 and TRBJ2-3; 11 positions agree with TRBD2. This CDR3 region has 17 residues. The germline CDR1 and CDR2 sequences are LGHDT and YNNKEL (reference sequence). The trim removed 2 bases at V and 3 bases at J, leaving 7 bases unmatched. CDR3 sequence reads: CASSQSIAGGPTDTQYF. The CDR3 nucleotides read TGTGCCAGCAGCCAAAGTATAGCGGGAGGGCCAACAGATACGCAGTATTTT.

The chain uses TRBV7-9 and TRBJ2-7, with D tentatively TRBD2 (5 bases). Trimming shortened V by 6 bases and J by 5 bases, and 11 bases separated the two germline ends. The CDR3 sequence is 12 residues long. Germline lookup yields CDR1 SEHNR and CDR2 FQNEAQ (reference sequence). The DNA of the CDR3 is TGTGCCAGCAGATCCCGGGGAGACGAGCAGTACTTC. Its protein is CASRSRGDEQYF.

This clonotype showed up just a few times. This chain links TRBV29-1 with TRBJ2-2; TRBD2 might be the D (7 bases). Germline loops: CDR1 SQVTM, CDR2 ANQGSEA. The CDR3 spans 16 residues. V was shortened by 6 bases and J by 6 bases, with 23 bases between the two germline ends. CDR3 DNA sequence: TGCAGCGTCCAGGGGTGGCGGGGGTTGGGTTCCGGGGAGCTGTTTTTT. Translated, it gives CSVQGWRGLGSGELFF.